A selection of T cell receptor beta chains follows, all from one sample in a study of T cells in localized non-small cell lung cancer. Here immunoSEQ multiplex PCR was the method, and the copy in TCRdb shows in-frame clones only, minus some. The sample has approximately 22,000 clones, roughly 90% seen once. The sequences come from peripheral blood, collected before any cancer treatment. These receptors were taken from a male donor older than 55 with stage I squamous cell lung carcinoma. CDR3s include the opening cysteine and the closing phenylalanine or tryptophan. Fields, in order: V gene, D gene, J gene, clone size, CDR3 protein, CDR3 DNA. D genes are given only for firm matches. Expanded clones get a size class; other rows say once, few or many, or leave the size out.

V gene: TRBV10-3; D gene: .; J gene: TRBJ1-2; clone size: few; CDR3 protein: CAIREGSGNGYTF; CDR3 DNA: TGTGCCATCAGGGAGGGGTCGGGGAATGGCTACACCTTC
V gene: TRBV6-5; D gene: .; J gene: TRBJ2-2; clone size: .; CDR3 protein: CASSYFQDTGELFF; CDR3 DNA: TGTGCCAGCAGTTACTTTCAGGACACCGGGGAGCTGTTTTTT
V gene: TRBV7-9; D gene: TRBD2; J gene: TRBJ2-3; clone size: .; CDR3 protein: CASSSGLAGTDTQYF; CDR3 DNA: TGTGCCAGCAGTTCCGGACTAGCGGGCACAGATACGCAGTATTTT
V gene: TRBV9; D gene: .; J gene: TRBJ2-2; clone size: .; CDR3 protein: CASSVNTGELFF; CDR3 DNA: TGTGCCAGCAGCGTAAACACCGGGGAGCTGTTTTTT
V gene: TRBV5-1; D gene: .; J gene: TRBJ1-3; clone size: .; CDR3 protein: CASRGSGNTIYF; CDR3 DNA: TGCGCCAGCAGGGGGTCTGGAAACACCATATATTTT
V gene: TRBV27; D gene: .; J gene: TRBJ1-2; clone size: .; CDR3 protein: CASSLRGLNYGYTF; CDR3 DNA: TGTGCCAGCAGTTTAAGGGGCCTTAACTATGGCTACACCTTC
V gene: TRBV19; D gene: .; J gene: TRBJ1-1; clone size: .; CDR3 protein: CASSARQIMNTEAFF; CDR3 DNA: TGTGCCAGTAGTGCACGACAGATAATGAACACTGAAGCTTTCTTT
V gene: TRBV18; D gene: TRBD1; J gene: TRBJ2-5; clone size: .; CDR3 protein: CASSPRQGQETQYF; CDR3 DNA: TGTGCCAGCTCACCACGACAGGGCCAAGAGACCCAGTACTTC
V gene: TRBV10-2; D gene: TRBD1; J gene: TRBJ1-5; clone size: .; CDR3 protein: CASSKDRAGNQPQHF; CDR3 DNA: TGCGCCAGCAGTAAGGACAGGGCGGGCAATCAGCCCCAGCATTTT
V gene: TRBV19; D gene: .; J gene: TRBJ1-1; clone size: .; CDR3 protein: CASIRSWVYRKGDTEAFF; CDR3 DNA: TGTGCCAGTATCCGTAGCTGGGTCTACAGAAAGGGCGACACTGAAGCTTTCTTT
V gene: TRBV10-3; D gene: .; J gene: TRBJ2-6; clone size: .; CDR3 protein: CAISESGAGANVLTF; CDR3 DNA: TGTGCCATCAGTGAATCGGGCGCTGGGGCCAACGTCCTGACTTTC
V gene: TRBV4-2; D gene: TRBD1; J gene: TRBJ2-3; clone size: .; CDR3 protein: CASSLLQGAVTDTQYF; CDR3 DNA: TGTGCCAGCAGCCTTCTACAGGGGGCAGTCACAGATACGCAGTATTTT
V gene: TRBV11-3; D gene: .; J gene: TRBJ1-3; clone size: .; CDR3 protein: CASSFDSGNTIYF; CDR3 DNA: TGTGCCAGCAGCTTCGACTCTGGAAACACCATATATTTT
V gene: TRBV7-9; D gene: .; J gene: TRBJ1-1; clone size: .; CDR3 protein: CASSSRANTEAFF; CDR3 DNA: TGTGCCAGCAGCTCCCGGGCCAACACTGAAGCTTTCTTT
V gene: TRBV19; D gene: .; J gene: TRBJ1-4; clone size: .; CDR3 protein: CASSIAEGEKLFF; CDR3 DNA: TGTGCCAGTAGTATAGCTGAGGGGGAAAAACTGTTTTTT
V gene: TRBV7-2; D gene: .; J gene: TRBJ1-5; clone size: .; CDR3 protein: CASSLDQSNQPQHF; CDR3 DNA: TGTGCCAGCAGCTTAGACCAAAGCAATCAGCCCCAGCATTTT
V gene: TRBV11-2; D gene: .; J gene: TRBJ2-7; clone size: .; CDR3 protein: CATHGDTSYEQYF; CDR3 DNA: TGTGCCACCCATGGGGACACCTCCTACGAGCAGTACTTC
V gene: TRBV18; D gene: .; J gene: TRBJ1-1; clone size: .; CDR3 protein: CASSLGRNTEAFF; CDR3 DNA: TGTGCCAGCTCCCTAGGGCGGAACACTGAAGCTTTCTTT
V gene: TRBV15; D gene: TRBD2; J gene: TRBJ2-4; clone size: once; CDR3 protein: CATSSLSSGGATKNIQYF; CDR3 DNA: TGTGCCACCAGCAGCCTCTCTAGCGGGGGGGCTACCAAAAACATTCAGTACTTC
V gene: TRBV11-2; D gene: .; J gene: TRBJ2-7; clone size: once; CDR3 protein: CASSAGQFSGSYEQYF; CDR3 DNA: TGTGCCAGCAGCGCCGGACAGTTCTCAGGGAGCTACGAGCAGTACTTC
V gene: TRBV1; D gene: .; J gene: TRBJ1-2; clone size: .; CDR3 protein: CTSSLDRGSVADYGYTF; CDR3 DNA: TGCACCAGCAGCCTAGACAGGGGCTCGGTGGCGGACTATGGCTACACCTTC
V gene: TRBV6-5; D gene: .; J gene: TRBJ1-1; clone size: .; CDR3 protein: CASSYGAQGLGTEAFF; CDR3 DNA: TGTGCCAGCAGTTATGGGGCCCAGGGCCTTGGGACTGAAGCTTTCTTT
V gene: TRBV2; D gene: .; J gene: TRBJ2-1; clone size: once; CDR3 protein: CASSGERLRSYNEQFF; CDR3 DNA: TGTGCCAGCAGTGGAGAACGGCTTAGATCCTACAATGAGCAGTTCTTC
V gene: TRBV23-1; D gene: .; J gene: TRBJ2-7; clone size: .; CDR3 protein: CASSQSEGGRTYEQYF; CDR3 DNA: TGCGCCAGCAGTCAATCCGAGGGGGGTAGGACCTACGAGCAGTACTTC
V gene: TRBV7-8; D gene: TRBD1; J gene: TRBJ2-5; clone size: .; CDR3 protein: CASSLGQGARMYQETQYF; CDR3 DNA: TGTGCCAGCAGCTTGGGACAGGGGGCGCGGATGTACCAAGAGACCCAGTACTTC
V gene: TRBV30; D gene: .; J gene: TRBJ1-4; clone size: .; CDR3 protein: CAWSKGEAPATMKKLFF; CDR3 DNA: TGTGCCTGGAGTAAGGGGGAAGCACCCGCTACAATGAAAAAACTGTTTTTT
V gene: TRBV30; D gene: TRBD1; J gene: TRBJ1-6; clone size: .; CDR3 protein: CAWSVSDRGHSPLHF; CDR3 DNA: TGTGCCTGGAGTGTATCGGACAGGGGTCATTCACCCCTCCACTTT
V gene: TRBV5-4; D gene: TRBD1; J gene: TRBJ1-2; clone size: .; CDR3 protein: CASSFLTGVYGYTF; CDR3 DNA: TGTGCCAGCAGCTTTTTGACAGGGGTCTATGGCTACACCTTC
V gene: TRBV5-1; D gene: TRBD2; J gene: TRBJ2-6; clone size: .; CDR3 protein: CASSREVTAGANVLTF; CDR3 DNA: TGCGCCAGCAGCCGGGAGGTTACCGCTGGGGCCAACGTCCTGACTTTC
V gene: TRBV5-6; D gene: .; J gene: TRBJ2-5; clone size: .; CDR3 protein: CASSLFQGGTQYF; CDR3 DNA: TGTGCCAGCAGCTTGTTCCAGGGCGGGACCCAGTACTTC
V gene: TRBV18; D gene: .; J gene: TRBJ2-5; clone size: .; CDR3 protein: CASSLGPVLETQYF; CDR3 DNA: TGTGCCAGCTCACTGGGACCAGTCCTAGAGACCCAGTACTTC
V gene: TRBV30; D gene: TRBD2; J gene: TRBJ2-2; clone size: once; CDR3 protein: CAWSWTSEPEELFF; CDR3 DNA: TGTGCCTGGAGCTGGACTAGCGAGCCGGAGGAGCTGTTTTTT
V gene: TRBV7-8; D gene: .; J gene: TRBJ1-1; clone size: .; CDR3 protein: CASSLARGGTEAFF; CDR3 DNA: TGTGCCAGCAGCTTAGCGCGCGGAGGCACTGAAGCTTTCTTT
V gene: TRBV11-1; D gene: TRBD1; J gene: TRBJ2-7; clone size: .; CDR3 protein: CASSPGQKIGEQYF; CDR3 DNA: TGTGCCAGCAGCCCGGGACAGAAAATAGGGGAGCAGTACTTC
V gene: TRBV19; D gene: TRBD1; J gene: TRBJ1-2; clone size: few; CDR3 protein: CASSRPGQGAKGYTF; CDR3 DNA: TGTGCCAGTAGTAGACCGGGACAGGGGGCGAAAGGCTACACCTTC
V gene: TRBV28; D gene: .; J gene: TRBJ1-2; clone size: .; CDR3 protein: CASSPVDYGYTF; CDR3 DNA: TGTGCCAGCAGCCCAGTGGACTATGGCTACACCTTC
V gene: TRBV7-6; D gene: TRBD1; J gene: TRBJ1-2; clone size: few; CDR3 protein: CASSLGVGTGLNYGYTF; CDR3 DNA: TGTGCCAGCAGCTTAGGGGTAGGGACAGGACTTAACTATGGCTACACCTTC
V gene: TRBV5-4; D gene: TRBD1; J gene: TRBJ1-6; clone size: .; CDR3 protein: CASSLAKGALSNSPLHF; CDR3 DNA: TGTGCCAGCAGCTTGGCCAAGGGGGCGCTGTCTAATTCACCCCTCCACTTT
V gene: TRBV27; D gene: TRBD1; J gene: TRBJ1-2; clone size: .; CDR3 protein: CASSLSGQGAGYTF; CDR3 DNA: TGTGCCAGCAGTTTATCCGGGCAGGGGGCTGGCTACACCTTC
V gene: TRBV10-2; D gene: .; J gene: TRBJ1-1; clone size: .; CDR3 protein: CASSERGRVGTEAFF; CDR3 DNA: TGCGCCAGCAGTGAGAGGGGCAGGGTAGGCACTGAAGCTTTCTTT
V gene: TRBV2; D gene: TRBD1; J gene: TRBJ1-4; clone size: .; CDR3 protein: CASSENSGQGHEKLFF; CDR3 DNA: TGTGCCAGCAGTGAAAATTCGGGACAGGGACATGAAAAACTGTTTTTT
V gene: TRBV7-6; D gene: .; J gene: TRBJ1-5; clone size: .; CDR3 protein: CASSPLTTVNQPQHF; CDR3 DNA: TGTGCCAGCAGCCCTTTAACGACCGTGAATCAGCCCCAGCATTTT
V gene: TRBV6-6; D gene: .; J gene: TRBJ1-1; clone size: .; CDR3 protein: CASSPRITEAFF; CDR3 DNA: TGTGCCAGCAGCCCTCGAATAACTGAAGCTTTCTTT
V gene: TRBV5-1; D gene: .; J gene: TRBJ1-1; clone size: once; CDR3 protein: CASSLGGGLGMNTEAFF; CDR3 DNA: TGCGCCAGCAGTTTGGGAGGAGGATTGGGAATGAACACTGAAGCTTTCTTT
V gene: TRBV6-5; D gene: TRBD1; J gene: TRBJ1-2; clone size: .; CDR3 protein: CASSFVGTGGYGYTF; CDR3 DNA: TGTGCCAGCAGTTTCGTCGGGACAGGGGGCTATGGCTACACCTTC
V gene: TRBV2; D gene: .; J gene: TRBJ2-4; clone size: .; CDR3 protein: CASAGTRQNIQYF; CDR3 DNA: TGTGCCAGCGCCGGGACTCGGCAAAACATTCAGTACTTC
V gene: TRBV23-1; D gene: .; J gene: TRBJ2-4; clone size: .; CDR3 protein: CASNRQTGGAKNIQYF; CDR3 DNA: TGCGCCAGTAATCGACAGACGGGTGGAGCCAAAAACATTCAGTACTTC